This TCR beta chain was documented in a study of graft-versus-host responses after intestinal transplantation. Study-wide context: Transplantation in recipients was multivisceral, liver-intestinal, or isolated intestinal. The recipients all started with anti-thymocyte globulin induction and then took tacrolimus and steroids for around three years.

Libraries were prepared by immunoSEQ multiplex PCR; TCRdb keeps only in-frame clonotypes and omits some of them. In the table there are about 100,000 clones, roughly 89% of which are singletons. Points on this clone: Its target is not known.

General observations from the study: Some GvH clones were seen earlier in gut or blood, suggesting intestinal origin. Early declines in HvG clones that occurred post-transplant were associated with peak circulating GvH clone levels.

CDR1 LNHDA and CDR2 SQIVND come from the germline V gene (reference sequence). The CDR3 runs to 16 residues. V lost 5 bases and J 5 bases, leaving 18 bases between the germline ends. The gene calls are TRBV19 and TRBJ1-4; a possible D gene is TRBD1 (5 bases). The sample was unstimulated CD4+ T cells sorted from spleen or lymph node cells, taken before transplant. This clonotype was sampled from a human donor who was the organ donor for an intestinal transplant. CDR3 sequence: CASSATRTRRNEKLFF. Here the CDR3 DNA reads TGTGCCAGTAGTGCTACGAGGACAAGGAGAAATGAAAAACTGTTTTTT.